The clone carrying this T cell receptor beta chain was observed at least ten times. No antigen is known for it. CDR1 is LGHDT, CDR2 YNNKEL, per germline (reference sequence). The length of the CDR3 is 16 residues. Trimming removed 2 bases from V and 4 bases from J; junction bases left unmatched: 6. This sample was included in a study of T cells in Graves' hyperthyroidism and ophthalmopathy. Study-level findings and limits: Model predictions of ophthalmopathy came a median about six months before onset.

RNA transcripts served as the template for amplifying TCR beta CDR3 regions. The study used the HTBI primer set for a first-round RT-PCR of the TCR CDR3. Via MiXCR, TCRdb re-called the multiplex PCR reads, giving one row per CDR3 protein. Of about 200,000 distinct CDR3 sequences in the sample, roughly 18% were seen once. The study enrolled patients aged 18 to 65 with newly diagnosed hyperthyroidism of under 2 months' duration. This rearrangement joins TRBV3-1 to TRBJ2-1; 9 bases map to TRBD2. Sequencing input: blood. This TCR was recovered from a man aged 50 to 60 with Graves' hyperthyroidism. CDR3 sequence reads: CASSQQLAGAYNEQFF. CDR3 nucleotide sequence: TGTGCCAGCAGCCAACAATTAGCGGGAGCTTACAATGAGCAGTTCTTC.